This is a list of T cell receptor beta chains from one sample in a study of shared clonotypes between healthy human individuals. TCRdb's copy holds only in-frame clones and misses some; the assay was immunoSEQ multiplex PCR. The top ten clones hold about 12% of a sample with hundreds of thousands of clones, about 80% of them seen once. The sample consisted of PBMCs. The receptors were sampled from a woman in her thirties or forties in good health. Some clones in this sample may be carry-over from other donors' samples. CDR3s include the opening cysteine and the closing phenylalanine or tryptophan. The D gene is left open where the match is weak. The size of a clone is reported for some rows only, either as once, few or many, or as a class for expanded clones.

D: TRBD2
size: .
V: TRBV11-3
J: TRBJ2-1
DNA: TGTGCCAGCAGCCCGCCCGTAGGTAGCGGGAGAGCCAATGAGCAGTTCTTC
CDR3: CASSPPVGSGRANEQFF

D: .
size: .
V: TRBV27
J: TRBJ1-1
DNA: TGTGCCAGCAGTTCCGAACTGAACACTGAAGCTTTCTTT
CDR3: CASSSELNTEAFF

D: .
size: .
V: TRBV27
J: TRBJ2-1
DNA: TGTGCCAGCAGCCGGGACTACAATGAGCAGTTCTTC
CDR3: CASSRDYNEQFF

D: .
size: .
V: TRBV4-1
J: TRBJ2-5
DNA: TGCGCCAGCAGCCCAGTCCAAGAGACCCAGTACTTC
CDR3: CASSPVQETQYF

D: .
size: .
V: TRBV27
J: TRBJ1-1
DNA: TGTGCCAGCAGTTACTACCGGGGGGAGACTGAAGCTTTCTTT
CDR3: CASSYYRGETEAFF

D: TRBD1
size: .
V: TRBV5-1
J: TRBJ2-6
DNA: TGCGCCAGCAGCTGGATGACAGGGGGCGCGGGAGGGGCCAACGTCCTGACTTTC
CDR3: CASSWMTGGAGGANVLTF

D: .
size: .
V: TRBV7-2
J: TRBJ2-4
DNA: TGTGCCAGCAGCAGAGGACTACAACTAGCCAAAAACATTCAGTACTTC
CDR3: CASSRGLQLAKNIQYF

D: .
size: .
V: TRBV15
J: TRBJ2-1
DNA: TGTGCCACCAGCACGGGTTGGGGGCGCAATGAGCAGTTCTTC
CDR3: CATSTGWGRNEQFF

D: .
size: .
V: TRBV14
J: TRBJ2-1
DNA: TGTGCCAGCAGCCAGCGACTAGTCGACAATGAGCAGTTCTTC
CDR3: CASSQRLVDNEQFF

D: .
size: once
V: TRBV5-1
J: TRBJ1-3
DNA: TGCGCCAGCAGCTCCAACAGGAATGGAAACACCATATATTTT
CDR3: CASSSNRNGNTIYF

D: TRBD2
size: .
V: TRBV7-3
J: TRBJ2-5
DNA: TGTGCCAGCAGCTTAAGCCCGGGGGGGCAAGAGACCCAGTACTTC
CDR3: CASSLSPGGQETQYF

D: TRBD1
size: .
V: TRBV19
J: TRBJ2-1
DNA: TGTGCCAGTAGTATGACAGGGGGCGCGTCTCGTGAGCAGTTCTTC
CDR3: CASSMTGGASREQFF

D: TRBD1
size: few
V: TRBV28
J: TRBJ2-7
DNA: TGTGCCAGCAGTGGCCGTGACAGGGGCTACGAGCAGTACTTC
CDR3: CASSGRDRGYEQYF

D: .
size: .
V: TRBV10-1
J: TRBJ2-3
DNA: TGCGCCAGCAGTGACAGCACAGATACGCAGTATTTT
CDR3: CASSDSTDTQYF

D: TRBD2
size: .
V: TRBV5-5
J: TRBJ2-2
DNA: TGTGCCAGCACCCTACTAGCGGTAAACACCGGGGAGCTGTTTTTT
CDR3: CASTLLAVNTGELFF

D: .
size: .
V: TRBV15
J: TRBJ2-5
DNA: TGTGCCACCAGCACCACTCGGACGGGCTGGGGAGAGACCCAGTACTTC
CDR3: CATSTTRTGWGETQYF

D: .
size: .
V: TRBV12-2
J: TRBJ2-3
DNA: TGTGCAAGTCGCTTACGGGTTAGCAACACAGATACGCAGTATTTT
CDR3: CASRLRVSNTDTQYF

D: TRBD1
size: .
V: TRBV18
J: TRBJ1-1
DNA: TGTGCCAGCTCCCCGCGGCCGTCAGGGGGCCGCACTGAAGCTTTCTTT
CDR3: CASSPRPSGGRTEAFF

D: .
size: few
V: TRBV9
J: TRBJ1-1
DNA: TGTGCCAGCAGCGGAGCTACCTCGGGGGTTGAAGCTTTCTTT
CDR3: CASSGATSGVEAFF